This T cell receptor (beta chain) emerged from a study of blood T cell repertoires in COVID-19. Across the whole study: Whether acute or convalescent, the COVID-19 samples came from the United States, Italy and Spain.

Participants spanned ages about 18 to 100 years and resided in roughly 26 US areas. Assignments of participants to cohorts depended upon their own reported clinical history. How the authors handled the data: Estimates of nucleated cell counts were drawn from the amplification of reference gene primers. Profiled with immunoSEQ multiplex PCR; TCRdb holds only in-frame clones, not every one. V, J and clone size were drawn from that table, and D and trimming were deduced from the DNA. The sample contains approximately 260,000 clones, 70% to 90% of which appear only once. This sequence originates from a woman aged 50 to 65 who had been exposed to COVID-19. Sample: PBMCs or T cells enriched from blood (not recorded which).

The CDR3 nucleotides read TGTGCCAGCAGCAGGACAAGTAACCGGAATCAGCCCCAGCATTTT. It yields the protein CASSRTSNRNQPQHF. The chain employs TRBV5-6 and TRBJ1-5; tentatively, D is TRBD1 (5 bases). CDR3 size: 15 residues. The germline gives CDR1 SGHDT, CDR2 YYEEEE. The V end lost 4 bases, the J end lost 4 bases, and 15 bases lay between the germline ends.